The clone carrying this T cell receptor (beta chain) was seen repeatedly, ten times or more. The data stem from a study of Graves' ophthalmopathy and Graves' hyperthyroidism. Transcripts of RNA were the source for amplifying TCR beta CDR3 regions. First-round RT-PCR with HTBI primers preceded a second-round multiplex PCR. MiXCR, applied by TCRdb to the multiplex PCR reads, yields one record per CDR3 protein. The sample has over a million distinct CDR3 sequences, 35% to 40% seen once. V dropped 1 base and J dropped 2 bases, with 20 bases sitting between them. CDR3 length: 18 residues. Germline values: CDR1 SEHNR, CDR2 FQNEAQ (reference sequence).

This chain connects TRBV7-9 to TRBJ1-1, with no clear D. The clonotype was recovered from an adult man with Graves' hyperthyroidism. The sequenced sample was peripheral blood or thyroid tissue (not recorded which). The DNA of the CDR3 is TGTGCCAGCAGCTTAGGGCGGGTCGGAGACCTACGAAACACTGAAGCTTTCTTT. Protein sequence: CASSLGRVGDLRNTEAFF.